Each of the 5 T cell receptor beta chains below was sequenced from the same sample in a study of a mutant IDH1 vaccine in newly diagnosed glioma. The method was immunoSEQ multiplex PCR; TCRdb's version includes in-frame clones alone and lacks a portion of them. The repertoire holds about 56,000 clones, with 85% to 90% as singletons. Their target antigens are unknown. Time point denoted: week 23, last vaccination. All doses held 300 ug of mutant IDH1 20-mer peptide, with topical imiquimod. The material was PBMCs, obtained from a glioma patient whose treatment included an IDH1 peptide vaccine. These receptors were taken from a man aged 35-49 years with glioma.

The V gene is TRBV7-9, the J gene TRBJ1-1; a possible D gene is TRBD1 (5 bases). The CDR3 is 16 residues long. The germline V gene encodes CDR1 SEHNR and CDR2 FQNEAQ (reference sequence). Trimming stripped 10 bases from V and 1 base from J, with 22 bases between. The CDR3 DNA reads TGTGCCACCCGAGGTGGCAGAGGCGGGACGAACACTGAAGCTTTCTTT. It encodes CATRGGRGGTNTEAFF.

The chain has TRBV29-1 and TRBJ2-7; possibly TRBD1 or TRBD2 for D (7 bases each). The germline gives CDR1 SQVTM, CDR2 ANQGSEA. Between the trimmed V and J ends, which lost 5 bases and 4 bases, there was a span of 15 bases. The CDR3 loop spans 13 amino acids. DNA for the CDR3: TGCAGCGTTAGACAGGGCGGGGGTTACGAGCAGTACTTC. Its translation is CSVRQGGGYEQYF.

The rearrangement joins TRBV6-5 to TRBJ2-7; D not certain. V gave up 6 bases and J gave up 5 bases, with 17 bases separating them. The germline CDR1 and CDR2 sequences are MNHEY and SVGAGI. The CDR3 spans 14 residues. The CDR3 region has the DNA TGTGCCAGCAGAAACCCGGCAGGCGCCCACGAGCAGTACTTC. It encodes CASRNPAGAHEQYF.

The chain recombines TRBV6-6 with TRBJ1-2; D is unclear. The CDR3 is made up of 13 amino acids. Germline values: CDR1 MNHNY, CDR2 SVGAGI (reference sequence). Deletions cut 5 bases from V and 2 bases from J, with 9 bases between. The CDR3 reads CASSTTLNYGYTF. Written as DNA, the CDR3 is TGTGCCAGCAGTACGACACTAAACTATGGCTACACCTTC.

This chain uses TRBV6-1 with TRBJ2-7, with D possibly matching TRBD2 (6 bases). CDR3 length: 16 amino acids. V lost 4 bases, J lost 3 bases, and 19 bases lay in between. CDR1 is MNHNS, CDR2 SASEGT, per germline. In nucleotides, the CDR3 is TGTGCCAGCAGTGGAGCGACGGGAGAACACGACTACGAGCAGTACTTC. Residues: CASSGATGEHDYEQYF.